This T cell receptor beta chain was captured by sequencing in a study of blood T cell repertoires in COVID-19. At the level of the study: Spain, Italy and the United States supplied samples that represented acute and convalescent COVID-19. The analysed material was cDNA or gDNA that came from T cells, B-cell-depleted T cells, or PBMCs.

V shed 8 bases, J shed 5 bases, and the junction held 7 bases outside the gene matches. The CDR3 has 13 amino acids. The germline gives CDR1 SGDLS, CDR2 YYNGEE. Under the authors' procedure: Using reference gene primer amplification, nucleated cell counts were estimated. The data were produced by immunoSEQ multiplex PCR, yet TCRdb's version contains in-frame clones alone and is incomplete. V and J calls and clone size are copied from that table; D and trimming were computed from the DNA. The data show 200,000 to 250,000 clones, around 84% seen once. The receptor was isolated from a man aged 35 to 55 with acute or convalescent COVID-19. The rearrangement uses TRBV9 and TRBJ2-1; TRBD2 matches 7 bases. The sample was peripheral blood. The CDR3 protein is CASSGGRNNEQFF. CDR3 nucleotide sequence: TGTGCCAGTTCGGGAGGCAGAAACAATGAGCAGTTCTTC.